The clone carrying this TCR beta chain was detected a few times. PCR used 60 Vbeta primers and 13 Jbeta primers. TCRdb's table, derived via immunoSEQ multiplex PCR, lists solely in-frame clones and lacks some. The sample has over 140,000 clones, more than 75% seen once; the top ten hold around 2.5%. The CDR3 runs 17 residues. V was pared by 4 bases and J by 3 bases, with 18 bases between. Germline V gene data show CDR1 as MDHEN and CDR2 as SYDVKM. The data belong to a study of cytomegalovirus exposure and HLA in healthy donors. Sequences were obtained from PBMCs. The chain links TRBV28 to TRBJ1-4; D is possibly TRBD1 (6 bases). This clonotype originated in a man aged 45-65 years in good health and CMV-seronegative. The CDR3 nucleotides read TGTGCCAGCAGTTCGCCCTACCCTCAGGGGTCTAATGAAAAACTGTTTTTT. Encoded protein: CASSSPYPQGSNEKLFF.